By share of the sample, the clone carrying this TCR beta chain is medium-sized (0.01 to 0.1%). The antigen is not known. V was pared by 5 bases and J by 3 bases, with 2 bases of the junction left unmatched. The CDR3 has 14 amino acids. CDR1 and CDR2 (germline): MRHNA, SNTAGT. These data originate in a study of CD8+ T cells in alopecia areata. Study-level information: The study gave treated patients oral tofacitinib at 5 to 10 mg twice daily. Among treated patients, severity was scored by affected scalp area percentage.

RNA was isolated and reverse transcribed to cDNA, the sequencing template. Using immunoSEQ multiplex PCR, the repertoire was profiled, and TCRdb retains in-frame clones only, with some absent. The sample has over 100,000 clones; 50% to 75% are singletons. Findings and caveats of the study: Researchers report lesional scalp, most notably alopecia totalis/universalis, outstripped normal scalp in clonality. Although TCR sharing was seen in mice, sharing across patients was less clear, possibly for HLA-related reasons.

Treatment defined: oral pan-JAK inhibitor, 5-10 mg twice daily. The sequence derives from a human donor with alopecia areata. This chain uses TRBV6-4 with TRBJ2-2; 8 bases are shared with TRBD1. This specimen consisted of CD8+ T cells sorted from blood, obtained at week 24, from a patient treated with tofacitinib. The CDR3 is CASSPGQDTGELFF. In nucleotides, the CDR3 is TGTGCCAGCAGTCCGGGACAGGACACCGGGGAGCTGTTTTTT.